This TCR beta chain was recovered during a study of spatial heterogeneity in lung cancer. Turning to the study itself: Researchers sequenced follow-up PBMC samples if they had them, and these came a median of roughly 24 months after resection. Raw sequencing reads included, on average, more than nine appearances of each unique TCR and UMI combination. Detected beta-chain sequences consistently exceeded alpha-chain sequences.

Between the trimmed V and J ends, which lost 4 bases and 4 bases, there was a span of 7 bases. The germline V gene has CDR1 LGHDT and CDR2 YNNKEL (reference sequence). The length of the CDR3 is 12 residues. Using its own MiXCR run on the 5' RACE reads, TCRdb lists one record per CDR3 protein. The sample records about 52,000 distinct CDR3 sequences, about 7.4% being singletons. Ten or more counts support this clonotype. Time point: blood at routine non-recurrence follow-up after resection. Whole RNA obtained from tumor, nontumor lung or frozen PBMC underwent sequencing without sorting. The starting material was PBMCs, obtained at follow-up. The TCR originated in a female donor with early-stage non-small cell lung cancer. V gene TRBV3-1 combines with J gene TRBJ1-2; maybe TRBD1 (6 bases). CDR3: CASSRGGYGYTF. CDR3 nucleotides: TGTGCCAGCAGCCGAGGGGGCTATGGCTACACCTTC.